This T cell receptor (beta chain) appears in the sequencing data of a study of T cells in Graves' hyperthyroidism and ophthalmopathy. Researchers took RNA transcripts and amplified the TCR beta CDR3 regions from them. The study used the HTBI primer set for a first-round RT-PCR of the TCR CDR3. TCRdb reprocessed the multiplex PCR reads via MiXCR and lists one record per CDR3 protein. The profile shows over 550,000 distinct CDR3 sequences, 16% of them singletons. Every diagnosis used clinical symptoms, serum thyroxine and TRAb, thyroid ultrasound and orbital computed tomography. This clonotype was detected once. V trimming: 7 bases; J trimming: 3 bases; junction bases outside the gene matches: 10. This CDR3 is built from 16 residues. Germline loops: CDR1 SGHRS, CDR2 YFSETQ.

The rearrangement joins TRBV5-1 to TRBJ1-1, with 12 bases that match TRBD1. Sequenced input: blood. The receptor comes from a woman in her late teens or twenties with Graves' hyperthyroidism. DNA for the CDR3: TGCGCCAGCGGCTGGGGACAGGGGGCTTTGCACACTGAAGCTTTCTTT. It specifies CASGWGQGALHTEAFF.